The clone carrying this TCR beta chain was seen repeatedly, ten times or more. The germline V gene encodes CDR1 DFQATT and CDR2 SNEGSKA (reference sequence). The CDR3 is 11 residues long. Trimming took off 4 bases at V and 10 bases at J, with 11 bases between the two ends. The data belong to a study of CD8 T cells in ankylosing spondylitis. TCRdb used MiXCR to reprocess the 5' RACE reads, holding one entry per CDR3 protein. The sample yields about 320,000 distinct CDR3 sequences, approximately 10% seen once. The chain is built from TRBV20-1 and TRBJ2-1, with D hard to call. The sample comprised blood, either unsorted or a sorted T cell fraction (not recorded which). The origin of this receptor is a female donor with ankylosing spondylitis or in good health (not recorded which). This CDR3 is CSATLKREQFF. In nucleotides, the CDR3 is TGCAGTGCTACGCTGAAGAGGGAGCAGTTCTTC.